This TCR beta chain stems from a study of cytomegalovirus exposure and HLA in healthy donors (dated by TCRdb to about 2017). Broadly, across the study: An earlier analysis of approximately 590 of the donors reported 250 to 300 Gb of sequence data and 117 million unique TCR beta sequences from about 200 million T cells. The study aimed to test whether signatures of past pathogen exposure could be identified by cataloging public T cell receptors. A later analysis re-analyzed previously published TCR beta repertoires from approximately 670 donors and added high-resolution HLA genotyping to study TCR occurrence patterns. Using immunosequencing, the study profiled T cell repertoires from 550 to 750 subjects and related those repertoires to cytomegalovirus serostatus. High-throughput TCR immunosequencing, statistical association of individual TCRs with disease status, and machine learning were combined to predict cytomegalovirus infection status. The number of typed donors differed by locus: roughly 620-630 for A, B, C, DRB1 and DQB1; 522 for DQA1; around 610 for DPA1; and some 450 for DPB1. Rather than drawing on any new phenotypic data, the later analysis identified candidate immune exposures from TCR beta sequences and the way those sequences occurred across donors. In a later genetic analysis, genome-wide SNP genotypes for about 55% of the roughly 670 donors were used, and that subset was treated as a discovery cohort. Across approximately 400 genotyped donors of the cohort, an average of about 220,000 unique TCR beta nucleotide sequences per donor were sequenced, and roughly 18% of those sequences were non-productive. Among the approximately 400 genotyped donors, approximately 77% belonged to the genetic ancestry cluster associated with self-reported Caucasian donors. Approximately 330 gigabases of sequencing data and around 88 million unique TCR sequences made up an early release that covered over 550 HLA-typed donors. An earlier analysis of around 540 of the donors applied high-throughput TCR beta sequencing to assess whether each TCR beta V gene segment acted as functional or pseudogenic. Every discovery cohort repertoire had been produced on one sequencing platform. Both class I and class II loci were covered by HLA typing, at four-digit resolution. A separate validation cohort of about 110 different subjects was used in addition to the roughly 720-subject first cohort. Four to six DR-DQ haplotypes were handled as single units for association and clustering, since linkage in the cohort was strong. Donor age, sex, ethnicity and CMV serostatus were collected together with the repertoire data. Broad study findings and their caveats: A further reported finding was that TCR beta sequences accurately predicted the HLA-A and HLA-B alleles for most subjects in the first cohort. While some public TCRs were present in many individuals, most TCR sequences turned up only very rarely across donors. For the cohort, immune exposure information was limited to CMV serostatus. A later analysis found that TCR association rates varied across HLA loci, with DRB1 alleles showing the most associated TCRs and HLA-C alleles the fewest. This cohort had only TCR beta chains sequenced, and the lack of alpha or paired-chain data limited which features could be detected. Compared with equally common non-associated chains, HLA-associated TCR beta chains in a later analysis were more clonally expanded and had lower generation probabilities. In a later analysis, several top co-occurrence clusters were reported to appear linked to parvovirus B19, influenza, CMV and Epstein-Barr virus. A later analysis found that most CMV-associated TCR beta chains appeared HLA-restricted, with HLA associations seemingly driven largely by CMV exposure. When HLA alleles, especially DR and DQ, strongly co-occurred, TCR associations were difficult to assign to individual alleles. At a false discovery rate of 0.05, a later analysis linked approximately 18,000 TCR beta sequences to specific HLA alleles. An earlier analysis of around 500 of the donors showed that most TCR beta V segments appeared in productive rearrangements either about 87% or about 30% of the time, which broadly matched IMGT annotations. Because HLA typing was unavailable for some donors at each locus, only the typed subset was used in association tests. In both the original and validation cohorts, the classifier was reported to diagnose cytomegalovirus status with high specificity and sensitivity. The sequencing pipeline was judged likely to have produced a cluster of highly shared sequence variants as a technical artifact. Linkage disequilibrium might explain the correlated functional status among segregating V segments, but an unknown experimental factor could not be ruled out. Roughly uniform sequencing depth across donors was assumed in presence/absence analyses, although this assumption may not hold. In vitro tests confirmed that a few of the cytomegalovirus-associated TCR beta chains recognize cytomegalovirus antigens. V-gene and J-gene trimming of TCR beta chains was associated with a missense DCLRE1C variant in a later genetic analysis, and the association was replicated in an independent cohort. According to a later genetic analysis, donors in an Asian-associated ancestry cluster had fewer N-insertions in productive TCRs than the approximately 650-donor mean. Some IMGT-functional V segments, including TRBV6-2 and TRBV6-3, could not be distinguished by the 87-base-pair reads and were therefore excluded. The study gave a list of under 200 TCR beta chains associated with cytomegalovirus. The earlier analysis of some 560 of the donors excluded around 17 rarely observed V segments, including chromosome 9 orphons, because counts were too low. According to the authors, the approach could potentially be generalized to other disease states and immunological phenotypes.

From the cysteine through the phenylalanine, the CDR3 covers 15 amino acids. Just CDR3 DNA is preserved here, 45 bases in frame from base 1. As encoded in the germline V gene (reference sequence), CDR1 is LNHDA while CDR2 is SQIVND. V is trimmed back by 3 bases and J by 2 bases, and the junction contains 5 bases that no gene match accounts for. The library was prepared using the immunoSEQ multiplex PCR assay. For the multiplex PCR, a mixture combining 60 forward primers for TCR Vbeta segments and 13 reverse primers for TCR Jbeta segments was used. A multiplex PCR assay on genomic DNA amplified the CDR3 region of rearranged TCR beta genes. The Illumina HiSeq System was used to sequence the amplified TCR beta libraries as 87-base-pair reads. The published analysis was carried out like this. A later analysis tallied roughly 80 million unique TCR beta chains across the 640 or so repertoires, and approximately 11 million of those chains were shared by two or more donors. Raw reads were error-corrected and collapsed into unique sequences by a nearest-neighbor algorithm in which closely related sequences were merged to remove PCR and sequencing errors. CDR3 sequences were aligned to IMGT reference sequences to assign V, D and J gene segments. For a sequence to be retained, at least a six-nucleotide match to both a V gene segment and a J gene segment was required. A rearrangement counted as productive if the CDR3 had no stop codons and remained in frame with V and J, and every other rearrangement counted as non-productive. Following IMGT convention, CDR3 was defined as the stretch from the second conserved V-encoded cysteine up to the conserved J-encoded phenylalanine. Sequences without an unambiguous match to a single V gene segment were excluded from the earlier analysis of 587 of the donors. In an earlier analysis of 450 to 700 of the donors, V segments were called functional above 56.7% productive rearrangements and were called segregating when the between-donor standard deviation exceeded 5%. A statistical classification framework was built to diagnose cytomegalovirus status from the catalog of TCR beta chain sequences. In a later analysis, V and J genes were assigned by comparing TCR nucleotide sequences against IMGT/GENE-DB human TR gene sequences. The TCRdist pipeline was used in a later analysis to assign CDR3 sequences and most-parsimonious VDJ recombination scenarios. In a later analysis, each TCR beta chain was defined by its CDR3 amino acid sequence together with its V-gene family, and reads without a unique V-gene family were excluded. A later analysis removed 500 to 600 highly shared, low-generation-probability nucleotide sequences to deal with suspected cross-contamination and a sequencing artifact. For each public chain, a later analysis derived a clonal expansion index from normalized ranks of inferred template counts within each repertoire. Generation probabilities in a later analysis came from a VDJ recombination model fitted to out-of-frame rearrangements, and those results were checked against IGoR. Hypergeometric tests were used in a later analysis to score TCR-TCR, TCR-HLA and TCR-CMV co-occurrence, with a repertoire-size bias correction applied to the TCR pairs. To estimate false discovery rates, a later analysis permuted the HLA or CMV assignments 20 times. In a later analysis, co-occurring TCRs were grouped with DBSCAN, and TCRdist sequence similarity was added when clustering was performed within HLA-allele-positive subsets. Co-occurrence clustering excluded repertoires with fewer than 30,000 or more than 120,000 public chains, plus five with anomalous nucleotide sharing. In TCRdb, the immuneACCESS table is reduced to in-frame sequences with V and J assigned. These tables do not hold every clone; where another copy was compared, an unresolved V gene accounts for under half, and the others remain unexplained. V, J and clone size were drawn from that table, and D and trimming were deduced from the DNA. The sample yields fewer than 150,000 clones; 70% to 85% were counted once. The ten biggest clones cover 4.2% of the sample.

As concerns this clone: Its specific antigen is unknown. Qualities for individual bases were not recorded, and no much larger clone is one base off.

The cohort consisted of approximately 670 healthy bone marrow donors. All cohort members were sampled while nominally healthy, although unrecorded immune exposures were likely present. The donor was CMV seropositive and was included in the group of 270 or so seropositive cohort members. Each donor provided a peripheral blood sample, and peripheral blood mononuclear cells were used for TCR beta sequencing. The Qiagen DNeasy Blood Extraction Kit was used to extract genomic DNA from the blood cell samples. The chain links TRBV19 with TRBJ2-7; 9 bases in between match TRBD1. Sequencing was done on a sample of PBMCs. The origin of this receptor is a woman between 40 and 50 years old in good health and CMV-seropositive. The CDR3 protein is CASSIPGQGTYEQYF. DNA sequence: TGTGCCAGTAGTATCCCGGGACAGGGCACCTACGAGCAGTACTTC.